This record concerns one T cell receptor beta chain sequence. Its antigen is not identified. TCRdb reanalysed the reads using MiXCR and keeps one entry per CDR3 protein. The repertoire has roughly 310,000 distinct CDR3 sequences, roughly a sixth of them found once; the top ten carry 12%. The CDR3 is made up of 12 amino acids. Between the trimmed V and J ends, which lost 8 bases and 2 bases, there was a span of 8 bases. These data belong to a study of T cell repertoires in cytomegalovirus infection. Looking at the study overall: CMV infection and matching HLA type were both indicated by public TCR beta signatures. Study-wide results and caveats: CMV-specific HLA-C-restricted TCR beta clonotypes dominated the ex vivo response. Identification of carriers of CMV plus the relevant HLA was performed using cumulative public TCR beta family frequency.

V usage is TRBV12-3 or TRBV12-4 and J usage is TRBJ2-3; D is perhaps TRBD1 (5 bases). This clonotype originated in a human donor in good health (CMV status not recorded). Some clones in this sample may be carry-over from other donors' samples. The sample was PBMCs. CDR3 protein: CASQGITDTQYF. The CDR3 DNA reads as TGTGCCAGCCAGGGCATCACAGATACGCAGTATTTT.